What follows is one T cell receptor beta chain and its context. Its antigen is not identified. In the PCR, 60 Vbeta and 13 Jbeta primers were used. As processed by the authors: Later, roughly 77 million unique TCR beta chains were counted in an analysis, and about 12 million of them were shared. The protocol was immunoSEQ multiplex PCR, while the TCRdb copy is restricted to in-frame clones and leaves out a portion. V, J and clone size are taken as reported in that table, and D and trimming were inferred from the DNA itself. In the table there are over 150,000 clones, about 68% of which are singletons. The sample belongs to a study of cytomegalovirus exposure and HLA in healthy donors. As for the study in general: Approximately 180 million T cells yielded approximately 100 million unique TCR beta sequences, as an earlier analysis found. Falling in the Caucasian-associated ancestry cluster were 81% of 350 to 400 genotyped donors. Study observations and caveats: As a later analysis revealed, the rate of TCR association differed by HLA locus, with DRB1 most and HLA-C fewest.

Germline CDR1 GTSNPN, CDR2 SVGIG (reference sequence). CDR3 length equals 15 residues. V gave up 0 bases and J gave up 3 bases, with 15 bases separating them. The chain joins TRBV30 to TRBJ2-7, with D tentatively TRBD1 (6 bases). Sequenced: PBMCs. The sequence came from a man younger than 30 in good health and CMV-seronegative. CDR3 DNA sequence: TGTGCCTGGAGTGTACGAACAGGGCTCCTCTACGAGCAGTACTTC. Protein sequence: CAWSVRTGLLYEQYF. Combining the CDR3 with reference TRBV30 and TRBJ2-7 gives the whole variable domain SQTIHQWPATLVQPVGSPLSLECTVEGTSNPNLYWYRQAAGRGLQLLFYSVGIGQISSEVPQNLSASRPQDRQFILSSKKLLLSDSGFYLCAWSVRTGLLYEQYFGPGTRLTVT.